This TCR beta chain was recovered during a study of blood T cell repertoires in COVID-19. About the research overall: Both acute and convalescent COVID-19 samples were obtained from the United States, Italy and Spain.

The V and J ends lost 5 bases and 0 bases, in that order; junction bases with no gene match: 3. Germline CDR1 and CDR2: SEHNR and FQNEAQ (reference sequence). The CDR3 has 15 amino acids. Sequenced by immunoSEQ multiplex PCR; TCRdb stores in-frame clones only, minus some. The table includes tens of thousands of clones, less than 85% detected once. This TCR derives from a human donor in a cohort sampled during active COVID-19. Sequencing used peripheral blood. The chain joins TRBV7-9 to TRBJ1-3, with 8 bases that match TRBD1. The CDR3 protein is CASSTGQGSGNTIYF. As DNA, the CDR3 is TGTGCCAGCAGCACCGGACAGGGCTCTGGAAACACCATATATTTT.